This T cell receptor beta chain was documented in a study of T cell repertoires in cytomegalovirus infection. On the study more broadly: The authors used CMV epitopes that were HLA-C-restricted (recently identified) and HLA-B-restricted (well studied). Indications came from public TCR beta signatures; they pointed to CMV infection and to a matching HLA type.

Findings and caveats of the study: In two of eight donors, the top clonotype was HLA-C-restricted CMV-specific.

The CDR3 loop spans 15 amino acids. Germline CDR1 reads MNHEY; CDR2 reads SMNVEV (reference sequence). V was pared by 6 bases and J by 0 bases, with 6 bases of the junction left unmatched. TCRdb itself ran the reads through MiXCR, one entry per CDR3 protein. This repertoire shows roughly 180,000 distinct CDR3 sequences, roughly a fifth found once; its top ten account for 25%. This clonotype came up a few times. Its antigen remains unknown. The V gene is TRBV27, the J gene TRBJ1-1, with 8 bases fitting TRBD1. The origin of this receptor is a human donor in good health (CMV status not recorded). Some clones in this sample may be carry-over from other donors' samples. Sample: CD8+ T cells from cultured PBMCs, taken from culture after CMV antigen stimulation. CDR3 in amino acids: CASRLRTGLNTEAFF. CDR3 bases: TGTGCCAGCAGACTCCGGACAGGGTTGAACACTGAAGCTTTCTTT.